The 17 T cell receptor beta chains presented below share a single source sample, sequenced in a study of shared clonotypes between healthy human individuals. The method was immunoSEQ multiplex PCR; TCRdb's version includes in-frame clones alone and lacks a portion of them. The table has about 1.1 million clones, approximately 77% seen once; the top ten hold almost 0.9%. Sequenced sample: memory CD4+ T cells from PBMCs. Documented subset: CD45RA-negative fraction. The receptor set was obtained from a man aged 18 to 35 in good health. Some clones in this sample may be carry-over from other donors' samples.

On this clone itself: A junction boundary mismatches the germline segment, possibly from a read error. This rearrangement joins TRBV30 to TRBJ1-1; no reliable D call. Germline V gives CDR1 GTSNPN, CDR2 SVGIG (reference sequence). The CDR3 has 10 amino acids. The CDR3 DNA sequence: TGTGCCTGGAGTGTGGGTCGGATCTACTTT. Residues: CAWSVGRIYF.

The chain is built from TRBV6-9 and TRBJ2-7; D possibly corresponds to TRBD2 (6 bases). CDR3 size: 19 residues. Per the germline V gene, CDR1 is MNHGY and CDR2 is SVAAGI. The V gene lost 2 bases and the J gene lost 3 bases, with 26 bases spanning the gap. DNA for the CDR3: TGTGCCAGCAGTTATAATTCGCTTTTTGGGTCACGGGAGCGCTACGAGCAGTACTTC. Its translation is CASSYNSLFGSRERYEQYF.

The V call is TRBV5-1, the J call TRBJ2-1, with 8 bases aligning to TRBD2. Trimming removed 6 bases from V and 6 bases from J; junction bases left unmatched: 11. The CDR3 length is 15 residues. Germline assignment: CDR1 SGHRS and CDR2 YFSETQ. This chain's CDR3 is CASTPHLAGTNEQFF. CDR3 nucleotide sequence: TGCGCCAGCACCCCGCACCTAGCGGGTACCAATGAGCAGTTCTTC. Supplemented by reference TRBV5-1 and TRBJ2-1, the full variable domain reads KAGVTQTPRYLIKTRGQQVTLSCSPISGHRSVSWYQQTPGQGLQFLFEYFSETQRNKGNFPGRFSGRQFSNSRSEMNVSTLELGDSALYLCASTPHLAGTNEQFFGPGTRLTVL.

The chain links TRBV11-2 to TRBJ1-1; 7 nucleotides line up with TRBD1. The CDR3 is made up of 14 amino acids. V trimming: 0 bases; J trimming: 5 bases; junction bases outside the gene matches: 3. From germline, CDR1 is SGHAT and CDR2 FQNNGV. CDR3 coding DNA: TGTGCCAGCAGCTTAGAACAGGGGAGGACTGAAGCTTTCTTT. Translating gives CASSLEQGRTEAFF.

The rearrangement uses TRBV9 and TRBJ2-7, with D hard to call. This CDR3 is 14 amino acids long. Germline V lookup: CDR1 SGDLS, CDR2 YYNGEE. V lost 0 bases and J 0 bases, leaving 7 bases between the germline ends. The CDR3 bases are TGTGCCAGCAGCGTAGGGCAATACTCCTACGAGCAGTACTTC. It is translated as CASSVGQYSYEQYF.

This chain links TRBV5-1 with TRBJ1-3, with D unresolved. The V and J ends lost 2 bases and 8 bases respectively, with 11 bases between them. The CDR3 has 13 residues. The V gene's germline CDR1 is SGHRS and CDR2 YFSETQ. The CDR3 spells CASSFGPPDTIYF. CDR3 sequence (DNA): TGCGCCAGCAGCTTTGGTCCCCCGGACACCATATATTTT.

The rearrangement uses TRBV10-1 and TRBJ2-3, with D maybe TRBD2 (6 bases). This CDR3 has 21 residues. CDR1 is WNHNN and CDR2 is SYGVQD in the germline V gene (reference sequence). The V end was cut by 0 bases, the J end by 4 bases, with 29 bases between. The CDR3, as DNA: TGCGCCAGCAGTGAGTCGGGTTGGGCGGGAAGAGGTGATGAACACCCAGATACGCAGTATTTT. It is translated as CASSESGWAGRGDEHPDTQYF.

V gene TRBV10-2 combines with J gene TRBJ2-3, with a possible D match to TRBD2 (5 bases). Germline lookup yields CDR1 WSHSY and CDR2 SAAADI. Trimming stripped 5 bases from V and 3 bases from J, with 12 bases between. The CDR3 totals 14 residues. The CDR3 loop is CASSPGSSTDTQYF. The CDR3 DNA reads TGCGCCAGCAGTCCGGGGAGTTCGACAGATACGCAGTATTTT.

This chain uses TRBV5-4 with TRBJ2-1; 7 nucleotides match TRBD2. With V trimmed by 6 bases and J by 2 bases, 11 bases remained unmatched. Germline V lookup: CDR1 SGHNT, CDR2 YYREEE (reference sequence). This CDR3 comprises 16 residues. The CDR3 loop reads CASNVGGSEPYNEQFF. In DNA form, the CDR3 reads TGTGCCAGCAACGTGGGCGGGAGCGAACCCTACAATGAGCAGTTCTTC.

The V and J genes are TRBV10-3 and TRBJ2-1, with TRBD1 identical over 11 bases. V was clipped by 11 bases and J by 7 bases; unmatched bases: 7. The CDR3 consists of 13 residues. Looked up from germline, CDR1 is ENHRY and CDR2 is SYGVKD. CDR3 residues: CALQGQGANEQFF. As DNA, the CDR3 is TGTGCCCTCCAAGGACAGGGGGCTAATGAGCAGTTCTTC.

V is TRBV5-4 and J is TRBJ1-1; D remains unclear. Germline loops: CDR1 SGHNT, CDR2 YYREEE (reference sequence). V lost 0 bases to trimming and J lost 0 bases, with 6 bases between them. There are 14 residues in the CDR3. In DNA, the CDR3 is TGTGCCAGCAGCTTGGATCAGGTGAACACTGAAGCTTTCTTT. It codes for CASSLDQVNTEAFF. The variable domain in full, with the rest retrieved from reference TRBV5-4 and TRBJ1-1, is ETGVTQSPTHLIKTRGQQVTLRCSSQSGHNTVSWYQQALGQGPQFIFQYYREEENGRGNFPPRFSGLQFPNYSSELNVNALELDDSALYLCASSLDQVNTEAFFGQGTRLTVV.

The chain recombines TRBV4-2 with TRBJ1-1; weak D call: TRBD1 (6 bases). CDR1 and CDR2 (germline): LGHNA, YNFKEQ. V was clipped by 0 bases and J by 3 bases, with 11 bases between them. The CDR3 is 15 residues long. The CDR3 DNA reads TGTGCCAGCAGCCAAGAGCAGGGGTCGTACACTGAAGCTTTCTTT. Encoded protein: CASSQEQGSYTEAFF.

This chain uses TRBV9 with TRBJ2-3; D perhaps matches TRBD1 (6 bases). Germline loops: CDR1 SGDLS, CDR2 YYNGEE. V gave up 7 bases and J gave up 2 bases, with 11 bases separating them. The CDR3 extends over 13 amino acids. The CDR3 is CASSTGTTDTQYF. The CDR3 DNA follows: TGTGCCAGCTCCACAGGGACCACAGATACGCAGTATTTT.

The genes are TRBV7-9 and TRBJ2-4, with 11 bases fitting TRBD1. This CDR3 has 16 amino acids. CDR1 SEHNR and CDR2 FQNEAQ come from the germline V gene (reference sequence). The junction had 10 bases not matched to a gene; V was cut back by 4 bases and J by 8 bases. The CDR3 loop is CASSSGQGATPDIQYF. The CDR3 bases are TGTGCCAGCAGCTCCGGACAGGGGGCTACCCCGGACATTCAGTACTTC. Complete variable domain (other parts from reference TRBV7-9 and TRBJ2-4): DTGVSQNPRHKITKRGQNVTFRCDPISEHNRLYWYRQTLGQGPEFLTYFQNEAQLEKSRLLSDRFSAERPKGSFSTLEIQRTEQGDSAMYLCASSSGQGATPDIQYFGAGTRLSVL.

A few counts support this clone. The V and J genes are TRBV20-1 and TRBJ2-7; the D call may be TRBD1 or TRBD2 (5 bases each). Germline V gene sequence: CDR1 DFQATT, CDR2 SNEGSKA (reference sequence). This CDR3 region has 11 residues. The CDR3 nucleotides are TGCAGCCAGTGGGGCGGGTACGAGCAGTACTTC. Its translation: CSQWGGYEQYF.

The rearrangement links TRBV5-1 to TRBJ1-3, with D unclear. Germline values: CDR1 SGHRS, CDR2 YFSETQ. This CDR3 has 15 residues. Trimming removed 4 bases at V and 2 bases at J, with 13 bases between. CDR3 amino acids: CASSPEGSTGNTIYF. The CDR3 DNA reads TGCGCCAGCAGCCCGGAGGGCAGTACTGGAAACACCATATATTTT.

Points on this clone: Relative to the germline gene, one junction end is altered; a read error may explain this. Other DNA sequences within the sample encode an identical CDR3. The chain recombines TRBV7-2 with TRBJ2-6; D not certain. Germline V gives CDR1 SGHTA, CDR2 FQGNSA. The CDR3 runs 15 residues. Here the CDR3 reads CASRLAGSGANVLTF. CDR3 DNA: TGTGCCAGCAGATTAGCAGGCTCTGGGGCCAACGTCCTGACTTTC. Full variable domain (outside the CDR3, taken from reference TRBV7-2 and TRBJ2-6): GAGVSQSPSNKVTEKGKDVELRCDPISGHTALYWYRQSLGQGLEFLIYFQGNSAPDKSGLPSDRFSAERTGGSVSTLTIQRTQQEDSAVYLCASRLAGSGANVLTFGAGSRLTVL.